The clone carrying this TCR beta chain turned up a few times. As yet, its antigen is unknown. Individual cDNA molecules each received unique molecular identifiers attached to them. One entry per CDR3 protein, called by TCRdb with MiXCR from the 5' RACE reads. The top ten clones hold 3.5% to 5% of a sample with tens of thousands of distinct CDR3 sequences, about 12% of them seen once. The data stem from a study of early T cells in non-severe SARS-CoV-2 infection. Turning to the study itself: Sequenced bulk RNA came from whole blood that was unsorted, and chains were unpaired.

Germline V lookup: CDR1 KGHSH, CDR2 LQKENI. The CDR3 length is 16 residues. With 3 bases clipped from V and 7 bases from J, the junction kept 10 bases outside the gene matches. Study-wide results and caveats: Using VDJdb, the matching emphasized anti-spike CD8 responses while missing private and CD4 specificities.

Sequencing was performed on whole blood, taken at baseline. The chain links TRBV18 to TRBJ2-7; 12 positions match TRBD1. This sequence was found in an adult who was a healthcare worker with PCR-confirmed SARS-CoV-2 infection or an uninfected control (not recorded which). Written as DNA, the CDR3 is TGTGCCAGCTCACCGGTCACGGGACAGGGGGCCGGAGAGCAGTACTTC. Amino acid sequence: CASSPVTGQGAGEQYF.